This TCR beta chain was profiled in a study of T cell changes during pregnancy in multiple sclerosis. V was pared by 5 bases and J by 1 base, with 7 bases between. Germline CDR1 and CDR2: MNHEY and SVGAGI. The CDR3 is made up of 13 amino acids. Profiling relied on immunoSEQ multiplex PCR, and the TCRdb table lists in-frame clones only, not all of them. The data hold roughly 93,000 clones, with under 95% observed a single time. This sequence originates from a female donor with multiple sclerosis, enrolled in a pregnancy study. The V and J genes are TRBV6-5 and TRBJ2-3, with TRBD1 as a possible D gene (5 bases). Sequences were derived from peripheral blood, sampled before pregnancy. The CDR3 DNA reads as TGTGCCAGCAGTGAACAGGGCACAGATACGCAGTATTTT. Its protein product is CASSEQGTDTQYF.